Shown below are 21 T cell receptor delta chains from a single sample sequenced in a study of γδ T cells in repeated Plasmodium falciparum infection. TCRdb repeated clone calling on the multiplex PCR reads with CATT. The sample carries over 45,000 delta-chain clones, 1.6% recorded once. Gammadelta T cells were flow-sorted from PBMC into Vgamma9/Vdelta2+ and Vdelta2-negative populations for bulk analysis. Source material: gamma-delta T cells from blood. These receptors were obtained from a pool of human donors (malaria-infected and uninfected, not separated).

Comments on this clone: The mismatch at residue 7 between this DNA's translation and the TCRdb protein of a much larger clone likely reflects a read error; the protein shown is translated from the DNA. The chain carries TRDV1 and TRDJ1, with D possibly matching TRDD3 (6 bases). The J gene is not listed in TCRdb, so it was assigned here from a DNA match to germline. This CDR3 comprises 21 residues. The V and J ends lost 3 bases and 8 bases respectively, with 37 bases between them. Per the germline V gene, CDR1 is TSWWSYY and CDR2 is QGS. CDR3 bases: TGTGCTCTTGGGGACCTACACCCCCTAGATCGAGGATACCCCGGTGGTATAAAACTCATCTTT. This encodes CALGDLHPLDRGYPGGIKLIF.

The table lists this clone with a few counts. The chain is built from TRDV1 and TRDJ1; D ambiguous. The CDR3 runs to 15 residues. CDR1 and CDR2 (germline): TSWWSYY, QGS. V was trimmed by 5 bases and J by 0 bases, leaving 13 bases between them. The CDR3 loop reads CALGHPNQYTDKLIF. CDR3 coding DNA: TGTGCTCTTGGGCACCCGAACCAGTACACCGATAAACTCATCTTT.

This clone was seen a handful of times. TCRdb's entry gives the protein of a much larger clone, which mismatches this DNA's translation at residue 7, likely from a read error; the protein reported here is translated from the DNA. DNA of the CDR3: TGTGCTCTTGGGGAATTGGTCTTCCCGAATACTGGGGGCACTTACACCGATAAACTCATCTTT. This translates into CALGELVFPNTGGTYTDKLIF. V usage is TRDV1 and J usage is TRDJ1; 8 bases agree with TRDD3. The CDR3 runs to 21 residues. Trimming at V came to 2 bases and at J to 0 bases, leaving 20 bases not matched to a gene. Germline assignment: CDR1 TSWWSYY and CDR2 QGS.

This clone appeared many times. The rearrangement joins TRDV1 to TRDJ1; the match to TRDD3 covers 10 bases. Germline loops: CDR1 TSWWSYY, CDR2 QGS. The CDR3 spans 21 residues. The junction had 24 bases not matched to a gene; V was cut back by 7 bases and J by 1 base. The CDR3 loop is CALARLPGPWGIEGRTDKLIF. CDR3 DNA: TGTGCTCTTGCCCGCCTTCCGGGTCCCTGGGGGATAGAAGGGCGCACCGATAAACTCATCTTT.

This clone was observed a handful of times. Since a far larger clone is one base different, this is likely a read error. The sample has other DNA sequences that encode this CDR3 too. V is TRDV1 and J is TRDJ1, with TRDD3 identical over 10 bases. Assignment of the J gene here rests on matching the DNA to germline, because TCRdb gives none. This CDR3 region has 21 residues. After removal of 3 bases from V and 3 bases from J, the junction contained 22 bases not matched to a gene. Germline values: CDR1 TSWWSYY, CDR2 QGS. The CDR3: CALGEADRPFHCTGGSDKLIF. The CDR3 DNA reads TGTGCTCTTGGGGAGGCCGACCGGCCCTTCCATTGTACTGGGGGATCCGATAAACTCATCTTT.

In the case of this clone: The mismatch at residue 17 between this DNA's translation and the TCRdb protein of a much larger clone likely reflects a read error; the protein shown is translated from the DNA. This chain joins TRDV1 and TRDJ1, with 8 bases matching TRDD3. Since TCRdb gives no J gene, matching the DNA to germline was used here to assign it. V was pared by 2 bases and J by 0 bases, with 35 bases of the junction left unmatched. The CDR3 is 26 residues long. Per germline, CDR1 TSWWSYY and CDR2 QGS. CDR3 nucleotide sequence: TGTGCTCTTGGGGAATTCGATTCCTATATATGGATGGCTTCCTGGGGGACCGGGGGTTACACCGATAAACTCATCTTT. Its translation: CALGEFDSYIWMASWGTGGYTDKLIF.

In the case of this clone: Translating this DNA gives a protein that differs at residue 17 from the TCRdb one, which belongs to a much larger clone; a read error is likely, and the protein shown is this translation. The chain links TRDV1 to TRDJ1; a weak D match, TRDD3 (9 bases). TCRdb gives no J gene; it was assigned here by matching the DNA to germline. Looked up from germline, CDR1 is TSWWSYY and CDR2 is QGS. Trimming took 2 bases from V and 4 from J, leaving 35 bases between them. The CDR3 length is 22 residues. This CDR3 reads CALGEFTRLPTYWGITSDKLIF. DNA of the CDR3: TGTGCTCTTGGGGAATTTACGCGTCTTCCTACTTATTGGGGGATAACAAGCGATAAACTCATCTTT.

Concerning this clone itself: TCRdb shows a much larger clone's protein in place of this DNA's translation, and the two differ at residue 18, likely through a read error; the protein shown is translated from the DNA. The J gene went uncalled, whereas the V gene is TRDV3; the D segment call TRDD3 is taken from the table without a DNA check. The CDR3 runs 19 residues. Germline V gene data show CDR1 as TVYSNPD and CDR2 as GDNSRS (reference sequence). CDR3 bases: TGTGCCTTTCGCCTTCCCCTATGTACTGGGGGATATCCGACCGATAAACTCACCTTT. Its protein product is CAFRLPLCTGGYPTDKLTF.

This clone was observed a handful of times. TCRdb pairs this DNA with a much larger clone's protein that differs at residue 5, likely a read error; the protein shown was translated from the DNA. The CDR3 DNA reads as TGTGCTCTTGGGCCCCCCTTCTCCGATAAACTCATCTTT. Translation gives CALGPPFSDKLIF. The V and J genes are TRDV1 and TRDJ1; the D gene is possibly TRDD2 (5 bases). Trimming left V 5 bases short and J 3 bases short, with 10 bases between. This CDR3 contains 13 residues. CDR1 is TSWWSYY, CDR2 QGS, per germline.

This clone has a count of ten or more. This DNA translates differently at residue 17 from the TCRdb protein, which is that of a much larger clone; a read error is likely, and the protein shown is the DNA's own translation. The genes are TRDV1 and TRDJ1; D is ambiguous. The germline CDR1 and CDR2 sequences are TSWWSYY and QGS. CDR3 size: 19 residues. DNA of the CDR3: TGTGCTCTTGGGGAACCGTCCCGCCCGTATTCATGGTACACCGATAAACCCATCTTT. It yields the protein CALGEPSRPYSWYTDKPIF.

Of note for this clone: A far larger clone is just one base off, so this is likely a read error. The sample carries other DNA sequences with the same CDR3. The CDR3 bases are TGTGCCTGTGACACCCTGGTTGTTGGGGGATACGGCAAGAAGCTCATCTTT. Protein product: CACDTLVVGGYGKKLIF. Here the V gene is TRDV2, but the J gene went uncalled; TRDD3 reflects the table's D call only, with no check against the DNA. Germline lookup yields CDR1 GEAIGNYY and CDR2 EKD. The CDR3 is 17 amino acids.

Sample share makes this clone medium-sized (0.01 to 0.1%). The rearrangement links TRDV1 to TRDJ1; 10 nucleotides agree with TRDD3. The germline V gene encodes CDR1 TSWWSYY and CDR2 QGS. CDR3 length equals 22 residues. The V segment lost 4 bases and the J segment 7 bases; nucleotides outside the gene matches: 30. CDR3 nucleotides: TGTGCTCTTGGGGGCGGCCTTCCCCTTATAGGAGGTGACTGGGGGATCGGGACTAAACTCATCTTT. Translating it yields CALGGGLPLIGGDWGIGTKLIF.

Concerning this clone: A read error likely explains why the TCRdb protein, taken from a much larger clone, differs from this DNA's translation at residue 10; the protein shown is translated from the DNA. Here the V gene is TRDV2, but the J gene went uncalled. The CDR3 covers 11 residues. Germline values: CDR1 GEAIGNYY, CDR2 EKD. For the CDR3, the DNA is TGTGCCTGTGACACTGGGTCTAAACTCACCTTT. Translated, it gives CACDTGSKLTF.

Comments on this clone: A far more abundant clone sits one base away, making this likely a read error. Other nucleotide sequences in the sample specify the same CDR3. J is TRDJ1 and V is TRDV1; 8 bases map to TRDD3. The CDR3 length is 19 residues. Germline values: CDR1 TSWWSYY, CDR2 QGS. Losses at the gene ends were 0 bases for V and 7 bases for J; bases not matched to a gene: 19. The CDR3 is CALGELVPTGDKLIRKLIF. The DNA for the CDR3 is TGTGCTCTTGGGGAACTAGTGCCTACGGGGGATAAATTAATACGTAAACTCATCTTT.

There are a few counts of this clone. This likely stems from a read error, as it lies one base from a far larger clone. The same CDR3 can be traced to other DNA sequences in this sample. CDR3 DNA sequence: TGTGCTCTGGACGAGATTCCCCTTGACTGGGGGGGATACACCGATAAACTCATCTTT. The encoded protein is CALDEIPLDWGGYTDKLIF. This chain links TRDV1 with TRDJ1; 8 bases agree with TRDD3. TCRdb leaves out the J gene; it was filled in here by matching the DNA to germline. Germline-derived CDR1 and CDR2 are TSWWSYY and QGS. The CDR3 spans 19 residues. V lost 9 bases to trimming and J lost 0 bases; unmatched junction nucleotides: 21.

This clone was observed at least ten times. This DNA's translation and the protein TCRdb lists, from a much larger clone, do not match at residue 3, likely due to a read error; the protein shown is translated from the DNA. The chain recombines TRDV2 with TRDJ1; D ambiguous. TCRdb records no J gene; here it was assigned by comparing the DNA to germline. Germline loops: CDR1 GEAIGNYY, CDR2 EKD. This CDR3 is 16 amino acids long. This chain's CDR3 is CAYDPPRTVYTDKLIF. CDR3 DNA: TGTGCCTATGACCCCCCGCGCACAGTGTACACCGATAAACTCATCTTT.

Concerning this clone: One base separates it from a far larger clone, so it is likely a read error. This chain uses TRDV1 with TRDJ1; perhaps TRDD3 as D (6 bases). The J gene was missing in TCRdb and was found by matching the end of the DNA to germline. Germline CDR1 reads TSWWSYY; CDR2 reads QGS. Trimming cost V 0 bases and J 2 bases, with 28 bases left between them. The CDR3 loop spans 21 amino acids. The CDR3 coding sequence is TGTGCTCTTGGGGAACTAGTATTCGCCTCCTGGGGCATAAAGTGGACCGATAAACTCATCTTT. It yields the protein CALGELVFASWGIKWTDKLIF.

Notes on this clone: A far larger clone is off by one base, so a read error is likely. The sample has other DNA sequences that encode this CDR3 too. The rearrangement uses TRDV2 and TRDJ1; 9 bases fit TRDD3. The J gene was not available in TCRdb and was assigned here by matching the DNA to germline segments. The trim removed 7 bases at V and 3 bases at J, leaving 17 bases unmatched. The CDR3 spans 17 residues. Germline loops: CDR1 GEAIGNYY, CDR2 EKD. The CDR3 protein is CACDPSRTGGYPDKLIF. The CDR3 coding sequence is TGTGCCTGCGACCCATCACGCACGGGGGGATACCCCGATAAACTCATCTTT.

This clone was found a few times. A read error likely explains why the TCRdb protein, taken from a much larger clone, differs from this DNA's translation at residue 12; the protein shown is translated from the DNA. This chain links TRDV1 with TRDJ1; TRDD2 is a possible D gene (5 bases). No J segment appears in TCRdb, so it was assigned here by matching the sequence to germline. Deletions cut 0 bases from V and 0 bases from J, with 26 bases between. The CDR3 sequence is 21 residues long. Germline V gene sequence: CDR1 TSWWSYY, CDR2 QGS. Written as DNA, the CDR3 is TGTGCTCTTGGGGAACTACTATTCGCCTACGTTGCTCCGCAGTACACCGATAAACTCATCTTT. Translated, it gives CALGELLFAYVAPQYTDKLIF.

The sample holds a few counts of this clone. The protein recorded in TCRdb matches a much larger clone and deviates from this DNA's translation at residue 3, suggesting a read error; the protein here is obtained by translating the DNA. The chain links TRDV2 to TRDJ1; D is unresolved. Because TCRdb records no J gene, it was assigned here through a match of the DNA to germline. The CDR3 totals 16 residues. Germline-derived CDR1 and CDR2 are GEAIGNYY and EKD. CDR3 in DNA: TGTGCCTATGACACCGAGGAAGAAGAGGGCACCGATAAACTCATCTTT. It codes for CAYDTEEEEGTDKLIF.

This clone was detected many times. A far larger clone lies a single base away; this is likely a read error. Other nucleotide sequences in the sample specify the same CDR3. The J gene is TRDJ1, the V gene TRDV1; D uncertain. TCRdb lists no J gene, so it was determined here by aligning the DNA to germline. The germline V gene has CDR1 TSWWSYY and CDR2 QGS. The V end was cut by 6 bases, the J end by 7 bases, with 15 bases between. This CDR3 spans 13 amino acids. DNA for the CDR3: TGTGCTCTTGGAATAAACCTGGTGACTAAACTCATCTTT. This encodes CALGINLVTKLIF.